Listed below are T cell receptor beta chains from one sample, sequenced in a study of cytomegalovirus exposure and HLA in healthy donors. Generated by immunoSEQ multiplex PCR, the TCRdb table keeps only in-frame clones and is missing some. The data show 110,000 to 150,000 clones, approximately 84% seen once. Sequencing was carried out using PBMCs. The receptor set was obtained from a woman aged 60-75 years in good health and CMV-seropositive. Both conserved end residues are part of each CDR3. Each record gives: D gene, J gene, clone size, V gene, CDR3 protein, CDR3 DNA. D genes are given only for firm matches. Clone size is shown for a subset of rows, as once, few, many or a class of expanded clone.

D: .
J: TRBJ2-6
size: .
V: TRBV25-1
CDR3: CASKKDSSSGGANVLTF
DNA: TGTGCCAGCAAAAAGGACAGCTCCTCCGGAGGGGCCAACGTCCTGACTTTC

D: .
J: TRBJ2-2
size: .
V: TRBV10-3
CDR3: CAISESKAPGTGELFF
DNA: TGTGCCATCAGTGAGTCGAAGGCGCCGGGCACCGGGGAGCTGTTTTTT

D: TRBD2
J: TRBJ2-3
size: once
V: TRBV6-5
CDR3: CASSPTSGRVDTQYF
DNA: TGTGCCAGCAGTCCGACTAGCGGGAGGGTAGATACGCAGTATTTT

D: TRBD1
J: TRBJ2-2
size: .
V: TRBV19
CDR3: CASSIISGGHGELFF
DNA: TGTGCCAGTAGTATAATTTCAGGGGGACACGGGGAGCTGTTTTTT

D: .
J: TRBJ1-4
size: .
V: TRBV30
CDR3: CAWRGGTGHTSTNEKLFF
DNA: TGTGCCTGGAGGGGGGGGACGGGACACACATCAACTAATGAAAAACTGTTTTTT

D: .
J: TRBJ2-7
size: .
V: TRBV6-6
CDR3: CASSYVQGSSYEQYF
DNA: TGTGCCAGCAGTTACGTACAGGGCAGCTCCTACGAGCAGTACTTC

D: TRBD1
J: TRBJ2-7
size: .
V: TRBV11-3
CDR3: CASSFSSGQGGEQYF
DNA: TGTGCCAGCAGCTTTTCCTCGGGACAGGGGGGCGAGCAGTACTTC

D: TRBD2
J: TRBJ2-7
size: .
V: TRBV7-9
CDR3: CASSRVEREFRQYF
DNA: TGTGCCAGCAGCCGTGTAGAGCGGGAGTTTAGGCAGTACTTC

D: .
J: TRBJ2-5
size: .
V: TRBV11-2
CDR3: CASSPKETQYF
DNA: TGTGCCAGCAGCCCTAAGGAGACCCAGTACTTC

D: TRBD1
J: TRBJ2-7
size: .
V: TRBV27
CDR3: CASNDRGRFSYEQYF
DNA: TGTGCCAGCAACGACAGGGGGCGATTCTCCTACGAGCAGTACTTC

D: .
J: TRBJ2-2
size: .
V: TRBV30
CDR3: CAWSVLTGGELFF
DNA: TGTGCCTGGAGTGTACTGACAGGCGGGGAGCTGTTTTTT

D: .
J: TRBJ2-2
size: .
V: TRBV9
CDR3: CASSVGLATGELFF
DNA: TGTGCCAGCAGCGTAGGACTGGCTACCGGGGAGCTGTTTTTT

D: .
J: TRBJ1-5
size: few
V: TRBV19
CDR3: CASSILQDGQPQHF
DNA: TGTGCCAGTAGTATACTCCAGGATGGTCAGCCCCAGCATTTT

D: .
J: TRBJ1-2
size: .
V: TRBV30
CDR3: CAWSVLGGPSNYGYTF
DNA: TGTGCCTGGAGTGTCTTAGGGGGACCCTCTAACTATGGCTACACCTTC

D: TRBD2
J: TRBJ2-7
size: .
V: TRBV7-8
CDR3: CASSRGLSYEQYF
DNA: TGTGCCAGCAGCAGGGGACTATCCTACGAGCAGTACTTC

D: TRBD2
J: TRBJ2-3
size: .
V: TRBV9
CDR3: CASSAGLAGGADTQYF
DNA: TGTGCCAGCAGCGCAGGACTAGCGGGAGGCGCAGATACGCAGTATTTT

D: .
J: TRBJ1-1
size: .
V: TRBV19
CDR3: CASSRSQGFAEAFF
DNA: TGTGCCAGTAGTCGCTCACAGGGTTTCGCTGAAGCTTTCTTT

D: .
J: TRBJ2-7
size: .
V: TRBV6-6
CDR3: CASRMLAGEQYF
DNA: TGTGCCAGCAGGATGCTAGCAGGCGAGCAGTACTTC

D: TRBD1
J: TRBJ2-2
size: .
V: TRBV5-3
CDR3: CARSLRPVIRGTNTGELFF
DNA: TGTGCCAGAAGCTTGCGCCCGGTAATCAGGGGGACGAACACCGGGGAGCTGTTTTTT

D: .
J: TRBJ1-1
size: .
V: TRBV28
CDR3: CASSLFGPSTEAFF
DNA: TGTGCCAGCAGTTTATTTGGCCCTTCCACTGAAGCTTTCTTT

D: .
J: TRBJ2-1
size: once
V: TRBV28
CDR3: CASSPVGAYNEQFF
DNA: TGTGCCAGCAGCCCGGTGGGCGCCTACAATGAGCAGTTCTTC

D: .
J: TRBJ2-1
size: .
V: TRBV28
CDR3: CASEGTHTYNEQFF
DNA: TGTGCCAGCGAAGGGACACACACCTACAATGAGCAGTTCTTC